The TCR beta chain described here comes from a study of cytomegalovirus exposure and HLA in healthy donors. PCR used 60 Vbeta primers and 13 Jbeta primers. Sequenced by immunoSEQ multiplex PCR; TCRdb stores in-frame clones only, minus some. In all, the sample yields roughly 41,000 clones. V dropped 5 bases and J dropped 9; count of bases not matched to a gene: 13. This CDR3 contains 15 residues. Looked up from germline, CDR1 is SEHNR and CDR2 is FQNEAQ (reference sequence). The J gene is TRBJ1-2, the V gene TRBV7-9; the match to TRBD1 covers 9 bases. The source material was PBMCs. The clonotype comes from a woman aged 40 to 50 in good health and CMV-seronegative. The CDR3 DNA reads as TGTGCCAGCAGCGAACGACAGGGGGTAGTTTTGAGCTACACCTTC. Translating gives CASSERQGVVLSYTF.